This is a list of T cell receptor beta chains from one sample in a study of T-cell reconstitution after alpha-beta-depleted transplantation in children. In TCRdb, the PCR reads were re-called with MiXCR into one record per CDR3 protein. The repertoire holds hundreds of thousands of distinct CDR3 sequences, with about 30% as singletons. This material consisted of PBMCs from the stem cell graft donor, taken from the stem cell graft. These receptors originate from a human donor who donated a stem cell graft to a child with aplastic anemia. Each CDR3 is given with its conserved first and last residue. The D gene is left open where the match is weak. Clone sizes are given selectively: once, few, many, or a class where the clone is expanded.

j_call v_call d_call clone_size cdr3_nt cdr3_aa
TRBJ2-3 TRBV4-3 . . TGCGCCAGCAGCCAAGATAGAGGTAGTGCGGGGTGGGGCACAGATACGCAGTATTTT CASSQDRGSAGWGTDTQYF
TRBJ2-1 TRBV3-1 TRBD2 . TGTGCCAGCAGCCAAGATGGACTAGACTACAATGAGCAGTTCTTC CASSQDGLDYNEQFF
TRBJ2-1 TRBV7-2 TRBD2 . TGTGCCAGCAGCTTACTCAGGACTAGCGTCTACAATGAGCAGTTCTTC CASSLLRTSVYNEQFF
TRBJ2-1 TRBV7-9 . . TGTGCCAGCAGCTCCCCCGGGGGGCGGTATGAGCAGTTCTTC CASSSPGGRYEQFF
TRBJ1-1 TRBV30 . . TGTGCCTGGCGTCACGGGAACACTGAAGCTTTCTTT CAWRHGNTEAFF
TRBJ2-1 TRBV5-6 . few TGTGCCAGCAGCCCCCAGTACAGGGTCAATGAGCAGTTCTTC CASSPQYRVNEQFF
TRBJ1-1 TRBV20-1 . . TGCAGTGCTAGAGGACCAAGGGTGAACACTGAAGCTTTCTTT CSARGPRVNTEAFF
TRBJ1-2 TRBV25-1 TRBD1 . TGTGCCAGCAGTGAATGGGGACAGGGACTGGGCTATGGCTACACCTTC CASSEWGQGLGYGYTF
TRBJ2-7 TRBV7-9 TRBD1 . TGTGCCAGCAGCCCTGTGAGGGGGACAGGGTCCTACGAGCAGTACTTC CASSPVRGTGSYEQYF
TRBJ2-4 TRBV7-9 . . TGTGCCAGCAGCTTGGACGGGACAGCCAAAAACATTCAGTACTTC CASSLDGTAKNIQYF
TRBJ1-1 TRBV19 . . TGTGCCAGTAGCCCCGGCGTTCTGATGAACACTGAAGCTTTCTTT CASSPGVLMNTEAFF
TRBJ1-4 TRBV29-1 . few TGCAGCATAGGACAAACTAATGAAAAACTGTTTTTT CSIGQTNEKLFF
TRBJ2-1 TRBV29-1 TRBD2 few TGCAGCGTTGGGGCTAGCGGTTTCTACAATGAGCAGTTCTTC CSVGASGFYNEQFF
TRBJ2-5 TRBV20-1 . few TGCAGTGCTACTGGAGGGGAGACCCAGTACTTC CSATGGETQYF
TRBJ2-7 TRBV28 . . TGTGCCATCGCGGCAGGGGAGCTGGACGAGCAGTACTTC CAIAAGELDEQYF
TRBJ2-2 TRBV12-3/TRBV12-4 . few TGTGCCAGCAGTTTGGGGCTGCACACCGGGGAGCTGTTTTTT CASSLGLHTGELFF
TRBJ2-5 TRBV12-3/TRBV12-4 . few TGTGCCAGCAGTTCCCCCGGGGCGGAGACCCAGTACTTC CASSSPGAETQYF
TRBJ2-1 TRBV7-2 TRBD2 . TGTGCCAGCAGCTTAGTAGCGGGAGAAGGCAATGAGCAGTTCTTC CASSLVAGEGNEQFF
TRBJ2-7 TRBV4-2 . . TGTGCCAGCAGCCAGGGATGGAGCTCCTACGAGCAGTACTTC CASSQGWSSYEQYF
TRBJ2-3 TRBV5-4 . once TGTGCCAGCAGCCTACTTAGGGGGGGGCCGCAGTATTTT CASSLLRGGPQYF
TRBJ2-7 TRBV25-1 . few TGTGCCAGCAGTGGCAGGGACAACTCCTACGAGCAGTACTTC CASSGRDNSYEQYF
TRBJ2-3 TRBV28 TRBD2 few TGTGCCAGCAGTTTCTCGCACGTAGGACTAGCGGGAGCCCCAGATACGCAGTATTTT CASSFSHVGLAGAPDTQYF
TRBJ2-7 TRBV7-2 TRBD2 few TGTGCCAGCAGACCGGGACCAGCGGGGTACGAGCAGTACTTC CASRPGPAGYEQYF
TRBJ2-3 TRBV29-1 TRBD2 . TGCAGCGTTGGAAGGGAGGGGATTCGGGCAGATACGCAGTATTTT CSVGREGIRADTQYF
TRBJ1-2 TRBV7-2 TRBD1 . TGTGCCAGCAGCGCTCAACAGGGGTACTATGGCTACACCTTC CASSAQQGYYGYTF
TRBJ1-1 TRBV9 . few TGTGCCAGCAGCATTCCCCCTTCGGGAGGTGAAGCTTTCTTT CASSIPPSGGEAFF
TRBJ2-2 TRBV12-3/TRBV12-4 TRBD2 few TGTGCCAGCAGTTCCCCCGGGCTAGCGGGAAGCACCGGGGAGCTGTTTTTT CASSSPGLAGSTGELFF
TRBJ1-1 TRBV19 . . TGTGCCAGTAGCGCATATGTCACGGATGAAGCTTTCTTT CASSAYVTDEAFF
TRBJ1-4 TRBV7-9 TRBD1 . TGTGCCAGCAGTCCCGACACGGGACAGATTAATGAAAAACTGTTTTTT CASSPDTGQINEKLFF
TRBJ1-2 TRBV11-3 TRBD1 few TGTGCCAGCAGCTCGAACGTGGACAGGACCTCGGGACTTGGCTACACCTTC CASSSNVDRTSGLGYTF
TRBJ2-3 TRBV5-6 . few TGTGCCAGCAGCTTGTACACGGGGGAGGCAGATACGCAGTATTTT CASSLYTGEADTQYF
TRBJ2-6 TRBV25-1 . . TGTGCCAGCAGGAAGGGGCACTCTGGGGCCAACGTCCTGACTTTC CASRKGHSGANVLTF
TRBJ2-1 TRBV7-9 TRBD2 . TGTGCCAGCAGCGCAATCCAGCGGGGATCCTACAATGAGCAGTTCTTC CASSAIQRGSYNEQFF
TRBJ1-1 TRBV5-1 TRBD1 few TGCGCCAGCAGTCCCCAGGGGGTGCGGAACACTGAAGCTTTCTTT CASSPQGVRNTEAFF
TRBJ2-5 TRBV7-2 . . TGTGCCAGCAGCTTCAGCGTGGGCGAAGAGACCCAGTACTTC CASSFSVGEETQYF
TRBJ1-4 TRBV5-1 . . TGCGCCAGCGGCGACAGCCGGAATGAAAAACTGTTTTTT CASGDSRNEKLFF
TRBJ1-2 TRBV12-3/TRBV12-4 . . TGTGCCAGCAAGGGCGGGGGGCCGTATGCTGGCTACACCTTC CASKGGGPYAGYTF
TRBJ2-6 TRBV6-5 TRBD1 . TGTGCCAGCAGTTACTCCGACAGGGGTCTTACTGGGGCCAACGTCCTGACTTTC CASSYSDRGLTGANVLTF
TRBJ1-5 TRBV7-9 . few TGTGCCAGCACCTTGGGGCCGGGGTGGCAGCCCCAGCATTTT CASTLGPGWQPQHF
TRBJ1-1 TRBV7-2 . few TGTGCCAGCAGCCCGCCAGGGTTGGGAGTGATGAACACTGAAGCTTTCTTT CASSPPGLGVMNTEAFF
TRBJ2-3 TRBV9 . . TGTGCCAGCAGCGTAGATTTGGGGGTAAATACGCAGTATTTT CASSVDLGVNTQYF
TRBJ1-2 TRBV5-1 TRBD1 few TGCGCCAGCAGCACCCCGGGACAGGAGAACTATGGCTACACCTTC CASSTPGQENYGYTF
TRBJ2-6 TRBV4-2 TRBD1 few TGTGCCAGCAGCCACTCCGGGACAGGGTCCGGGGCCAACGTCCTGACTTTC CASSHSGTGSGANVLTF
TRBJ2-2 TRBV12-3/TRBV12-4 TRBD2 few TGTGCCAGCAGCCCAGCGCTGGGACTAGCGGAGAGTTCCGGGGAGCTGTTTTTT CASSPALGLAESSGELFF
TRBJ2-1 TRBV6-2/TRBV6-3 . . TGTGCCAGCAATAAGCGGGTAATCGATGAGCAGTTCTTC CASNKRVIDEQFF
TRBJ2-1 TRBV10-3 . few TGTGCCATCAAGGCGGGGCTGAGTCAGTTCTTC CAIKAGLSQFF
TRBJ2-1 TRBV6-1 . few TGTGCCAGCAACTTCGGAGGGTCCTACAATGAGCAGTTCTTC CASNFGGSYNEQFF
TRBJ1-1 TRBV4-3 . . TGCGCCAGCAGCCAAGACAGGACAGTCCTCACTGAAGCTTTCTTT CASSQDRTVLTEAFF
TRBJ2-2 TRBV6-1 TRBD2 . TGTGCCAGCAGCCACAGCGGGAGGGCCGACACCGGGGAGCTGTTTTTT CASSHSGRADTGELFF
TRBJ1-5 TRBV19 . few TGTGCCAGTAGTTGGAGTGGCAGGTCCAATCAGCCCCAGCATTTT CASSWSGRSNQPQHF
TRBJ1-1 TRBV4-3 . once TGCGCCAGCAGCCAAGATCACGGCATCACTGAAGCTTTCTTT CASSQDHGITEAFF
TRBJ2-3 TRBV10-2 . . TGCGCCAGCAGTGAGTCCGTCGCGAGCACAGATACGCAGTATTTT CASSESVASTDTQYF
TRBJ2-1 TRBV5-1 TRBD2 . TGCGCCAGCAGCTTGGCGGGAGGGCCTGTCAATGAGCAGTTCTTC CASSLAGGPVNEQFF
TRBJ1-1 TRBV29-1 . many TGCAGCGTTGTATTGAGAATGAACACTGAAGCTTTCTTT CSVVLRMNTEAFF
TRBJ2-1 TRBV5-1 TRBD2 few TGCGCCAGCAGCTTAGCCCTAAGGACTAGCAGCAGGGTTGAGCAGTTCTTC CASSLALRTSSRVEQFF
TRBJ2-7 TRBV10-3 . . TGTGCCATCAGTCAAGGCTTTGGACAGACCTACGAGCAGTACTTC CAISQGFGQTYEQYF
TRBJ1-6 TRBV7-9 TRBD1 few TGTGCCAGCAGCTCTGGCAAACCGACAGGGAGGCTCTCACCCCTCCACTTT CASSSGKPTGRLSPLHF
TRBJ1-2 TRBV20-1 TRBD1 few TGCAGTGCTCTACTCCCCACAGGGGGAGGAGATCGGGGCTACACCTTC CSALLPTGGGDRGYTF
TRBJ1-3 TRBV29-1 . few TGCAGCGTTGAAACACATCTGGGAGCCCCAGGCTACTCTGGAAACACCATATATTTT CSVETHLGAPGYSGNTIYF